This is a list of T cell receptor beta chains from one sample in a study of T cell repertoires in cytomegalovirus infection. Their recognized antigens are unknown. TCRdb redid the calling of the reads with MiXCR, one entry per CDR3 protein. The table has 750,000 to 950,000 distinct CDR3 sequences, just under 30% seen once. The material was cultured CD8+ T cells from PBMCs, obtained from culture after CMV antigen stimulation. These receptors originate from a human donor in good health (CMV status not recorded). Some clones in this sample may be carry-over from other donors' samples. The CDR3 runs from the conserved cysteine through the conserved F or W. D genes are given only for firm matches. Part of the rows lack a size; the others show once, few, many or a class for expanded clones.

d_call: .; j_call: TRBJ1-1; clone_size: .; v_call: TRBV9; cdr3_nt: TGTGCCAGCAGCGTAGTACAGAAGAACACTGAAGCTTTCTTT; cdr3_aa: CASSVVQKNTEAFF
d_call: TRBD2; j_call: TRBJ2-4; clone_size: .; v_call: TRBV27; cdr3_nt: TGTGCCAGCAGTCACCTCTTCGGGGGGGACATTCAGTACTTC; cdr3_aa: CASSHLFGGDIQYF
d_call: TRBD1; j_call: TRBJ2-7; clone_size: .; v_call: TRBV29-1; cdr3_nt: TGCAGCGCCGGACAGGGATTCGACTTC; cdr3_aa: CSAGQGFDF
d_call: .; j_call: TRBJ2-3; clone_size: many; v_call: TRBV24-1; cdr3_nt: TGTGCCACCAGTGAGTCGTCAGTAACAGATACGCAGTATTTT; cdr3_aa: CATSESSVTDTQYF
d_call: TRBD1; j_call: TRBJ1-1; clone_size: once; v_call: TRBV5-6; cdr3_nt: TGTGCCAGCAGCCCGGACAGGCCCTACACTGAAGCTTTCTTT; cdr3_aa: CASSPDRPYTEAFF
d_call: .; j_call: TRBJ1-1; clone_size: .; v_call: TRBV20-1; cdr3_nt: TGCAGTGCTGTTGATGAGGGGAGCGACGGATGGGGCACTGAAGCTTTCTTT; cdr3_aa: CSAVDEGSDGWGTEAFF
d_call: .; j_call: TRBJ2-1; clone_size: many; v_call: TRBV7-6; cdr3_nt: TGTGCCAGCAGCTTAGGAAGGACAGCCAGGTTAGGCAATGAGCAGTTCTTC; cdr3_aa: CASSLGRTARLGNEQFF
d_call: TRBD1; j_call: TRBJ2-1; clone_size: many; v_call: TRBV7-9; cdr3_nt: TGTGCCAGCAGCAAGACAGGGGATTCCTACAATGAGCAGTTCTTC; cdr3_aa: CASSKTGDSYNEQFF
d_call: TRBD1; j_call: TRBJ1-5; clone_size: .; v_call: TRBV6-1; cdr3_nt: TGTGCCAGCAGTGAAGTCTGGACAGGGGGGAATCAGCCCCAGCATTTT; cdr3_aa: CASSEVWTGGNQPQHF
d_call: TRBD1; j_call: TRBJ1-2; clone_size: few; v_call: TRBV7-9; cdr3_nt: TGTGCCAGCAGCTCCGCCGGGACAGGGATTCTCTATGGCTACACCTTC; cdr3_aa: CASSSAGTGILYGYTF
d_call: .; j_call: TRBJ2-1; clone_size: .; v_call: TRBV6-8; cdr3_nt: TGTGCCAGCAGTTACTCTCCACTAGTAGACAATGAGCAGTTCTTC; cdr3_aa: CASSYSPLVDNEQFF
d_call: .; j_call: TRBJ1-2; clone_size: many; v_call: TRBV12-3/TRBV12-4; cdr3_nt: TGTGCCAGCAGTGAGGGGATTAACTATGGCTACACCTTC; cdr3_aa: CASSEGINYGYTF
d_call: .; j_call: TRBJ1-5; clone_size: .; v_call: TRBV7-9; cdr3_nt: TGTGCCAGCAGCTCAGGGTATGGGAATCAGCCCCAGCATTTT; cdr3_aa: CASSSGYGNQPQHF
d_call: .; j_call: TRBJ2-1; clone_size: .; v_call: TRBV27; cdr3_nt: TGTGCCAGCAGTTTCTTGGGGTTCCATGAGCAGTTCTTC; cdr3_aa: CASSFLGFHEQFF
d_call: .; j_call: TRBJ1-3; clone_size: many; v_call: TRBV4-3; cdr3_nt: TGCGCCAGCAGCCAAGATCGGACAACCGGAAACACCATATATTTT; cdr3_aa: CASSQDRTTGNTIYF
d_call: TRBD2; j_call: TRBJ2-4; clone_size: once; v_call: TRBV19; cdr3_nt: TGTGCCAGTAGTATAGGGCCGAGACTAGCGGGGGGATCGGACATTCAGTACTTC; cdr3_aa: CASSIGPRLAGGSDIQYF
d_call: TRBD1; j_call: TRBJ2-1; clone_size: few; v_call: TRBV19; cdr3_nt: TGTGCCAGTAGTTCATGGACAGGGGGCGGTGAGCAGTTCTTC; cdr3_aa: CASSSWTGGGEQFF
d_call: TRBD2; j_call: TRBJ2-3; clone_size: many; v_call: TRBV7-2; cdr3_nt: TGTGCCAGCAGCTTAGTGGCAGGGACGGGGGGAGGCACAGATACGCAGTATTTT; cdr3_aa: CASSLVAGTGGGTDTQYF
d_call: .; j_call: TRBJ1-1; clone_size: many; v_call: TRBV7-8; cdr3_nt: TGTGCCAGCAGCCTCCCGGGGGATTTCCTTGAAGCTTTCTTT; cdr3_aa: CASSLPGDFLEAFF
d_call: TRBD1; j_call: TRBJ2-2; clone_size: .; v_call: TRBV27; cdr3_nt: TGTGCCAGCAGAACGGGACAGGGGGTGGACGGGGAGCTGTTTTTT; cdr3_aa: CASRTGQGVDGELFF
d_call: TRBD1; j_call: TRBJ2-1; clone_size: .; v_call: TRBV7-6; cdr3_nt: TGTGCCAGCAGCTTACGGAGTTTTCAGGGGGAATATTACAATGAGCAGTTCTTC; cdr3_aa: CASSLRSFQGEYYNEQFF
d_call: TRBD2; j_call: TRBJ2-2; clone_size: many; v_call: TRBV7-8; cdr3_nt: TGTGCCAGCAGCTTAGTAAACGGGGGGGCCAACGGGGAGCTGTTTTTT; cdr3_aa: CASSLVNGGANGELFF
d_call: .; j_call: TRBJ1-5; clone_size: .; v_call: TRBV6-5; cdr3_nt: TGTGCCAGCAGGCCCCAGGACTCCAGCAATCAGCCCCAGCATTTT; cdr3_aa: CASRPQDSSNQPQHF
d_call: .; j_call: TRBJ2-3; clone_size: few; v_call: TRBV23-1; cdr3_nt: TGCGCCAGCAGCCCTAATTGGATCGATACGCAGTATTTT; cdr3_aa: CASSPNWIDTQYF
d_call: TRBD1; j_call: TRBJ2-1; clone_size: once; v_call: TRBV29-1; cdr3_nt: TGCAGCGTTGGGGGGTTTTTCCCCGGGACAGGGTTCAAGGATGAGCAGTTCTTC; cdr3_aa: CSVGGFFPGTGFKDEQFF
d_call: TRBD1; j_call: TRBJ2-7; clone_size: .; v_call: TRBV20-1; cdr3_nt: TGCAGTGCTACTGGGACAGACTACGAGCAGTACTTC; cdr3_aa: CSATGTDYEQYF
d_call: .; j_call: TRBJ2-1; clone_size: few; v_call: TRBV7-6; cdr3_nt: TGTGCCAGCAGCAACACAATGGAGCAGTTCTTC; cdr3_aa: CASSNTMEQFF
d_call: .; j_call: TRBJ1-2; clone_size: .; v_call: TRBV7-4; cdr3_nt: TGTGCCAGCAACAAAGGGTCGTATGGCTACACCTTC; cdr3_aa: CASNKGSYGYTF
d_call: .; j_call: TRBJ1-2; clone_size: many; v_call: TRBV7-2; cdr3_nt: TGTGCCAGCAGCTTATGGAGCGATTCTAACTATGGCTACACCTTC; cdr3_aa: CASSLWSDSNYGYTF
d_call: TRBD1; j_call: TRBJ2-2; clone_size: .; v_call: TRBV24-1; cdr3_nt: TGTGCCACCAGTGACCCACAGGGGCAGGTCACCGGGGAGCTGTTTTTT; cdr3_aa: CATSDPQGQVTGELFF
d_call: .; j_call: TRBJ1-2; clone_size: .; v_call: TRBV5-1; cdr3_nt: TGCGCCAGCAGCCCCTCTTCGGTCGGGGAAGTACGCTACACCTTC; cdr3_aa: CASSPSSVGEVRYTF
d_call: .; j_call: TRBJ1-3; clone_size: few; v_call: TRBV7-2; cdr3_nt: TGTGCCAGCAGCTTAAACAGGGTCGGAAACACCATATATTTT; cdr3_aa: CASSLNRVGNTIYF
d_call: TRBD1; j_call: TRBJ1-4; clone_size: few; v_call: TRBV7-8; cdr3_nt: TGTGCCAGCAGCCTGACAGGGGGCTCTGTTGAAAAACTGTTTTTT; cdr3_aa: CASSLTGGSVEKLFF
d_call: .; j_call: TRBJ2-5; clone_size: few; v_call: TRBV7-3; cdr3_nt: TGTGCCAGCAGCCCAGAACCGGGCCTCCAAGAGACCCAGTACTTC; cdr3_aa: CASSPEPGLQETQYF
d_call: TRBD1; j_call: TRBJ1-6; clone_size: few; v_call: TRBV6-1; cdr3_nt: TGTGCCAGCAGTGACACCGGGACAGGGGATTCACCCCTCCACTTT; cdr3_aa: CASSDTGTGDSPLHF
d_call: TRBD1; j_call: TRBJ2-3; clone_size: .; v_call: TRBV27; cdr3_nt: TGTGCCAGCACCCCGGACAGGGAAGGCGATACGCAGTATTTT; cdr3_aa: CASTPDREGDTQYF
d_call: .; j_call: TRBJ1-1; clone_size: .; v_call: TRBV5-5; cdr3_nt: TGTGCCAGCATTTACCACACTGAAGCTTTCTTT; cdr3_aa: CASIYHTEAFF
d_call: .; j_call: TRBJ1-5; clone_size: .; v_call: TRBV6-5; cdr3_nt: TGTGCCAGCAGCCTTACCTTGGGGCTGAATCAGCCCCAGCATTTT; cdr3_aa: CASSLTLGLNQPQHF
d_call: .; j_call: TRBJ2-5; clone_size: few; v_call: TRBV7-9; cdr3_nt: TGTGCCAGCAGCTTAGAGGGTTTTGAGACGTCGGGCCAAGAGACCCAGTACTTC; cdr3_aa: CASSLEGFETSGQETQYF
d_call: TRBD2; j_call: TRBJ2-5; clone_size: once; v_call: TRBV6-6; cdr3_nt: TGTGCCAGCACTTACGGGAGCGGGGGGGGGTACCAAGAGACCCAGTACTTC; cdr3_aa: CASTYGSGGGYQETQYF
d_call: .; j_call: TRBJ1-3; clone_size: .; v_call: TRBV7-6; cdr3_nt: TGTGCCAGCAGCTTAGAGCAACATTTCGCAACCTCCTCTGGAAACACCGTATATTTT; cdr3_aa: CASSLEQHFATSSGNTVYF
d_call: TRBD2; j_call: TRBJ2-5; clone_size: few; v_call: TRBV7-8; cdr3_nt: TGTGCCAGCAGCTTAGCCCCGGGGGGGACGGAAGAGACCCAGTACTTC; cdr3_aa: CASSLAPGGTEETQYF
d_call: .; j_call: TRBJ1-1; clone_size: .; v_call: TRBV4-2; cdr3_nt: TGTGCCAGCAGTCCGGGGGGGCCTAATGAAGCTTTCTTT; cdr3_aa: CASSPGGPNEAFF
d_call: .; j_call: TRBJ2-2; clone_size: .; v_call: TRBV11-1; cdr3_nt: TGTGCCAGCAGCTCGTTCAAATATCGGACCGGGGAGCTGTTTTTT; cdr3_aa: CASSSFKYRTGELFF
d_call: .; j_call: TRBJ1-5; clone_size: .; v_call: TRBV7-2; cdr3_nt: TGTGCCAGCAAATACGACAGGCCCAATCAGCCCCAGCATTTT; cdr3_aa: CASKYDRPNQPQHF
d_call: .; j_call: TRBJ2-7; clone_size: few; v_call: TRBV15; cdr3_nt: TGTGCCACCAGCAGAGATCGGGCAAGCTACGAGCAGTACTTC; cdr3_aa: CATSRDRASYEQYF
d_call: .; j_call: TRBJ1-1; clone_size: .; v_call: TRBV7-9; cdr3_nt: TGTGCCAGCAGCTTCCTAGAAGGTATCGCTGAAGCTTTCTTT; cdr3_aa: CASSFLEGIAEAFF
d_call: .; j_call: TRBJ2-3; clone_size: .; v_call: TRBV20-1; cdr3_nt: TGCAGTGCTAGACCACCCCTAGAAAGCACAGATACGCAGTATTTT; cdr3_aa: CSARPPLESTDTQYF
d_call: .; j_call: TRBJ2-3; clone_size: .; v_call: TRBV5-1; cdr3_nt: TGCGCCAGCAGCCTCCTCAAGCCCACAGATACGCAGTATTTT; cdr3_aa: CASSLLKPTDTQYF
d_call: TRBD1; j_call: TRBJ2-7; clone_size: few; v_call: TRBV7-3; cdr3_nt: TGTGCCAGCAGCTTAAGGCGTGGGACAGGGACCTACGAGCAGTACTTC; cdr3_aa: CASSLRRGTGTYEQYF